The next 14 T cell receptor beta chains were all read from a single sample in a study of blood T cell repertoires in COVID-19. Only in-frame clones appear in the TCRdb table, and some are missing; sequencing was by immunoSEQ multiplex PCR. The profile shows about 240,000 clones, 88% of them singletons. Sequencing input: peripheral blood. These receptors were obtained from a woman aged 30 to 39 with acute or convalescent COVID-19.

V usage is TRBV6-5 and J usage is TRBJ1-5; maybe TRBD1 (6 bases). This CDR3 has 13 residues. The germline CDR1 and CDR2 sequences are MNHEY and SVGAGI. Trimming left V 10 bases short and J 3 bases short, with 13 bases between. Here the CDR3 reads CATTTGPNQPQHF. CDR3 nucleotide sequence: TGTGCCACCACTACAGGGCCCAATCAGCCCCAGCATTTT.

This chain connects TRBV10-3 to TRBJ2-2; 7 bases are a match to TRBD1. CDR3 length: 14 residues. V was clipped by 4 bases and J by 4 bases; unmatched bases: 3. Per the germline V gene, CDR1 is ENHRY and CDR2 is SYGVKD. CDR3: CAISGGQTTGELFF. The CDR3 DNA is TGTGCCATCAGTGGGGGACAGACCACCGGGGAGCTGTTTTTT.

In its sample, this clone was seen once. The rearrangement uses TRBV28 and TRBJ2-7; no definite D call. The germline gives CDR1 MDHEN, CDR2 SYDVKM. With 6 bases removed from V and 3 bases from J, the gap between germline ends came to 15 bases. This CDR3 has 14 residues. Here the CDR3 reads CASRESRSLYEQYF. CDR3 sequence (DNA): TGTGCCAGCAGAGAATCGCGGTCGCTCTACGAGCAGTACTTC.

The genes are TRBV4-3 and TRBJ1-1, with TRBD1 matching over 9 bases. V lost 1 base and J lost 3; bases outside the gene matches: 6. The V gene's germline CDR1 is LGHNA and CDR2 YSLEER. The CDR3 runs to 16 residues. Written as DNA, the CDR3 is TGCGCCAGCAGCCAAGTAGGGACAGGGCGGCACACTGAAGCTTTCTTT. It specifies CASSQVGTGRHTEAFF.

The rearrangement links TRBV27 to TRBJ1-2, with a tentative D call TRBD1 (6 bases). CDR1 is MNHEY, CDR2 SMNVEV, per germline (reference sequence). V lost 2 bases to trimming and J lost 3 bases, with 7 bases between them. The CDR3 runs to 13 residues. The CDR3: CASSLNRDYGYTF. CDR3 coding DNA: TGTGCCAGCAGTTTAAACAGGGACTATGGCTACACCTTC.

The rearrangement uses TRBV5-4 and TRBJ2-4; 8 bases fit TRBD2. The CDR3 covers 18 residues. V lost 1 base and J lost 2; bases outside the gene matches: 11. Germline-derived CDR1 and CDR2 are SGHNT and YYREEE (reference sequence). Here the CDR3 DNA reads TGTGCCAGCAGCTTGCCGTACTCGGGAGGGCCTACCAAAAACATTCAGTACTTC. It encodes CASSLPYSGGPTKNIQYF.

The CDR3 sequence: CASSLGPGNTEAFF. The CDR3 DNA reads as TGCGCCAGCAGCTTGGGTCCAGGGAACACTGAAGCTTTCTTT. The V call is TRBV5-1, the J call TRBJ1-1; D not resolved. Between the trimmed V and J ends, which lost 0 bases and 1 base, there was a span of 7 bases. Germline V gene sequence: CDR1 SGHRS, CDR2 YFSETQ. The CDR3 totals 14 residues.

The table lists this clone with a count of one. V and J are TRBV19 and TRBJ1-5; the D gene is possibly TRBD1 (6 bases). The V gene lost 9 bases and the J gene lost 7 bases, with 16 bases spanning the gap. CDR1 and CDR2 from the germline V gene are LNHDA and SQIVND (reference sequence). The CDR3 is 13 amino acids. CDR3 sequence (DNA): TGTGCCAGCCAAGAAGGGGGACACCAGCCCCAGCATTTT. This codes for CASQEGGHQPQHF.

This chain connects TRBV7-2 to TRBJ2-5; D gene ambiguous. The CDR3 consists of 14 residues. Looked up from germline, CDR1 is SGHTA and CDR2 is FQGNSA. Trimming stripped 1 base from V and 0 bases from J, with 6 bases between. CDR3 loop: CASSLGIYQETQYF. CDR3 bases: TGTGCCAGCAGCTTAGGTATTTACCAAGAGACCCAGTACTTC.

The J gene is TRBJ2-2, the V gene TRBV4-2; 12 bases fit TRBD2. Germline loops: CDR1 LGHNA, CDR2 YNFKEQ. The V and J ends lost 4 bases and 6 bases, in that order; junction bases with no gene match: 6. The CDR3 contains 16 residues. Written as DNA, the CDR3 is TGTGCCAGCAGCCGCGATGCTAGCGGGAGGGCCGGGGAGCTGTTTTTT. This encodes CASSRDASGRAGELFF.

The rearrangement links TRBV30 to TRBJ1-4; the match to TRBD1 covers 7 bases. After removal of 2 bases from V and 6 bases from J, the junction contained 9 bases not matched to a gene. Germline values: CDR1 GTSNPN, CDR2 SVGIG (reference sequence). The CDR3 spans 15 residues. CDR3 protein: CAWSSYRGIHEKLFF. Written as DNA, the CDR3 is TGTGCCTGGAGTTCGTACAGGGGTATCCATGAAAAACTGTTTTTT.

This chain connects TRBV30 to TRBJ2-7; 8 bases are a match to TRBD1. Germline CDR1 reads GTSNPN; CDR2 reads SVGIG (reference sequence). There are 14 residues in the CDR3. The V gene end was trimmed by 4 bases and the J gene end by 0 bases; junction bases not matched to a gene: 5. The DNA for the CDR3 is TGTGCCTGGACCCGGACAGGGATCTCCTACGAGCAGTACTTC. Translation: CAWTRTGISYEQYF.

The chain joins TRBV6-5 to TRBJ2-1; D is perhaps TRBD1 (5 bases). The germline V and J ends were trimmed by 0 bases and 8 bases, with 11 bases remaining between them. CDR3 size: 14 residues. Per germline, CDR1 MNHEY and CDR2 SVGAGI. The CDR3 reads CASSYSGQGHEQFF. The CDR3 DNA follows: TGTGCCAGCAGTTACTCAGGCCAGGGCCATGAGCAGTTCTTC.

This rearrangement joins TRBV11-2 to TRBJ2-5; 11 bases align to TRBD2. CDR1 is SGHAT, CDR2 FQNNGV, per germline. The CDR3 loop spans 15 amino acids. J gave up 4 bases and V 2 bases, and 3 bases lay outside the gene matches. Here the CDR3 DNA reads TGTGCCAGCAGCTTAACTAGCGGGAGAGCAGAGACCCAGTACTTC. Its translation: CASSLTSGRAETQYF.